The clone carrying this T cell receptor beta chain was seen a handful of times. CDR3 length equals 17 residues. The germline V gene encodes CDR1 SGHNT and CDR2 YYREEE (reference sequence). The ends were cut back, 1 base at V and 7 bases at J, with 18 bases in the middle. These data are taken from a study of human T cells and chemical hapten exposure. TCRdb recomputed calls from the RACE reads with MiXCR, one row per CDR3 protein. The table has 35,000 to 40,000 distinct CDR3 sequences, roughly an eighth seen once. Time point given: pre-sensitization, week 0. The sample's treatment: therapeutic diphenylcyclopropenone sensitization with weekly scalp DPC. Unseparated into fractions, whole blood served as the source from which total RNA was extracted.

The input for sequencing was whole blood, taken in connection with sensitization to the hapten diphenylcyclopropenone (DPC). The TCR sequence derives from a woman aged 40 to 49 with alopecia areata. Some clones in this sample may be carry-over from other donors' samples. The chain links TRBV5-4 to TRBJ1-6; D may be TRBD1 (5 bases). The CDR3 is CASSLQRAGRKNSPLHF. The CDR3 bases are TGTGCCAGCAGCTTGCAACGGGCAGGGCGTAAAAATTCACCCCTCCACTTT.